The clone carrying this T cell receptor (beta chain) occurred a few times. The antigen is unknown. These data belong to a study of blood T cells in healthy people across ages. Overall study context: The template switching approach captured approximately one barcoded beta molecule for every two T cells. General study findings and limits: Whereas aged donors had fewer naive CD4+ cells, long-lived donors had more of them and higher diversity.

A second PCR, run for roughly 7 to 11 cycles, used a sample-barcoded 5' primer plus a J-beta primer mix. Every cDNA was tagged by a template-switch adaptor with 12 random nucleotides. One entry per CDR3 protein results from TCRdb running MiXCR on the 5' RACE reads. Of over 1.5 million distinct CDR3 sequences in the sample, roughly 50% are singletons; the top ten hold approximately 2.1%. The sample consisted of blood. The origin of this receptor is a woman between 35 and 50 years old in good health.

The CDR3 nucleotides are TGTGCCAGCAGTGAAATGACTAGATCTAGCACAGATACGCAGTATTTT. It yields the protein CASSEMTRSSTDTQYF. The V and J genes are TRBV6-1 and TRBJ2-3; possibly TRBD2 for D (6 bases). This CDR3 has 16 residues. Germline assignment: CDR1 MNHNS and CDR2 SASEGT. The ends were cut back, 2 bases at V and 0 bases at J, with 12 bases in the middle.